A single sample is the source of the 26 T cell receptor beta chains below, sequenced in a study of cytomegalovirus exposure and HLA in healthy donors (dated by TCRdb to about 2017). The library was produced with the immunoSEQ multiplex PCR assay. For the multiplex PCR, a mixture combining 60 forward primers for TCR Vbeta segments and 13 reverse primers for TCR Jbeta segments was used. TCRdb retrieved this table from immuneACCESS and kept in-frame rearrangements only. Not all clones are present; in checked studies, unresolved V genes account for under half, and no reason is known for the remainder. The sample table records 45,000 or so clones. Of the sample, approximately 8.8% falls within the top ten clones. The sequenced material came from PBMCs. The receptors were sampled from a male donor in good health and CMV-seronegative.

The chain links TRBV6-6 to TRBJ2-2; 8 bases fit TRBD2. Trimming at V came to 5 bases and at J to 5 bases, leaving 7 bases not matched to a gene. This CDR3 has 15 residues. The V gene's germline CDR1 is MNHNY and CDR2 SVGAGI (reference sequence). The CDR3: CASSPGTSGTGELFF. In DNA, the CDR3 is TGTGCCAGCAGTCCCGGGACTAGTGGGACCGGGGAGCTGTTTTTT.

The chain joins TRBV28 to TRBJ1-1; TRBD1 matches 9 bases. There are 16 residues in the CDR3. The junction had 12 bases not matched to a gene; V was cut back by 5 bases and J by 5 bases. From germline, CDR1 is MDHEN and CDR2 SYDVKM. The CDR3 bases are TGTGCCAGCAGTGCGTACAGGGGGCGGTCGGAGACTGAAGCTTTCTTT. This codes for CASSAYRGRSETEAFF.

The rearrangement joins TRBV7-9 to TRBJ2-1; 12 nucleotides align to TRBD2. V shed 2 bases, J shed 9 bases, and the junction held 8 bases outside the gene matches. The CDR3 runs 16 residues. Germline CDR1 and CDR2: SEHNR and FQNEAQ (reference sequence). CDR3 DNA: TGTGCCAGCAGCTTATTACTAGCGGGAGGTGGAGGTGAGCAGTTCTTC. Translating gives CASSLLLAGGGGEQFF.

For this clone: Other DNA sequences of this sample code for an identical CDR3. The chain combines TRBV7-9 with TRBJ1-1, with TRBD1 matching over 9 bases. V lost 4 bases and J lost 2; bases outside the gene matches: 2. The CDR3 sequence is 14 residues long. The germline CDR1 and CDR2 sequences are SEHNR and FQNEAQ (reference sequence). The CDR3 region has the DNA TGTGCCAGCAGCTCGGGACAGGGAAACACTGAAGCTTTCTTT. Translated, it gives CASSSGQGNTEAFF.

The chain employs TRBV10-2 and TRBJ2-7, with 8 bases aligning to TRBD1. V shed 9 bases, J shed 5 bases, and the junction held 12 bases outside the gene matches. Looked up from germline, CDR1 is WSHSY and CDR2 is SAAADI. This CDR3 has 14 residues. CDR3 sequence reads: CASSGGQGIHEQYF. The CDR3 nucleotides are TGCGCCAGTTCCGGTGGACAGGGAATCCACGAGCAGTACTTC.

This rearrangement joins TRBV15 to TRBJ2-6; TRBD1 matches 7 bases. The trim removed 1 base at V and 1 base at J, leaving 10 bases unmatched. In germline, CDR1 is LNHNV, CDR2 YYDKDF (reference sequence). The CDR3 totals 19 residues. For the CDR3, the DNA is TGTGCCACCAGCAGAGTATCCAACAGGGGCGCTTCTGGGGCCAACGTCCTGACTTTC. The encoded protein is CATSRVSNRGASGANVLTF. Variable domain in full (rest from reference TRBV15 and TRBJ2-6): DAMVIQNPRYQVTQFGKPVTLSCSQTLNHNVMYWYQQKSSQAPKLLFHYYDKDFNNEADTPDNFQSRRPNTSFCFLDIRSPGLGDTAMYLCATSRVSNRGASGANVLTFGAGSRLTVL.

The CDR3 region is CASSVLAGYEQYF. The CDR3 DNA sequence: TGTGCCAGCAGCGTTCTAGCGGGGTACGAGCAGTACTTC. The chain has TRBV14 and TRBJ2-7; 9 positions match TRBD2. Germline CDR1 and CDR2: SGHDN and FVKESK. The CDR3 consists of 13 residues. Losses at the gene ends were 5 bases for V and 4 bases for J; bases not matched to a gene: 3.

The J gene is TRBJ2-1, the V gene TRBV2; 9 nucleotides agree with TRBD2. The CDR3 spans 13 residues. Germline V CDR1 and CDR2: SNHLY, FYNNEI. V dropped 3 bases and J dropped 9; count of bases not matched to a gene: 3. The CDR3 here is CASSEWREGEQFF. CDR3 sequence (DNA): TGTGCCAGCAGTGAGTGGCGGGAGGGTGAGCAGTTCTTC.

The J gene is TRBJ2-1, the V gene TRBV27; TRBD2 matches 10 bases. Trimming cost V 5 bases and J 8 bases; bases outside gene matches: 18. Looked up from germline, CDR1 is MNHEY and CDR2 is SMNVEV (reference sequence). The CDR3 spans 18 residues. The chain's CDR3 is CASSGRLAGGRAWDEQFF. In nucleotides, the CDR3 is TGTGCCAGCAGTGGTAGACTAGCGGGTGGACGGGCTTGGGATGAGCAGTTCTTC.

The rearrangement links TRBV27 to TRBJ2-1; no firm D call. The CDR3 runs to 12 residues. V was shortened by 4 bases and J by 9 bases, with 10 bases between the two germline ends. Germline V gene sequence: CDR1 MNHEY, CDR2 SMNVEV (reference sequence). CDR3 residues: CASSYGSREQFF. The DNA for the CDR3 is TGTGCCAGCAGTTATGGTTCGCGTGAGCAGTTCTTC.

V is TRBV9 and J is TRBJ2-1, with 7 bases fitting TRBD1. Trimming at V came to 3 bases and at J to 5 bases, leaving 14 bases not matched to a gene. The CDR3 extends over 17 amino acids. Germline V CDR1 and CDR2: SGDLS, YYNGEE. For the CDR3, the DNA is TGTGCCAGCAGCGACCCGATGACAGGGTTCATCAACAATGAGCAGTTCTTC. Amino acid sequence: CASSDPMTGFINNEQFF.

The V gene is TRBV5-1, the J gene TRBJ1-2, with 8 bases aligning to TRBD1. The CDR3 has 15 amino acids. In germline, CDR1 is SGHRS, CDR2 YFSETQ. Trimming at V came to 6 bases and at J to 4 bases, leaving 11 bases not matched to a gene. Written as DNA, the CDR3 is TGCGCCAGCACCACACAGGGGGGATCTGGCTATGGCTACACCTTC. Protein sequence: CASTTQGGSGYGYTF.

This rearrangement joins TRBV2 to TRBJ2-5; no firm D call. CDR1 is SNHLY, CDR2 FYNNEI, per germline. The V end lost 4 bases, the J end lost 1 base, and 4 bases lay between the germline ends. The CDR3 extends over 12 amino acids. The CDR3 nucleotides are TGTGCCAGCAGTGCACTCCAAGAGACCCAGTACTTC. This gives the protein CASSALQETQYF.

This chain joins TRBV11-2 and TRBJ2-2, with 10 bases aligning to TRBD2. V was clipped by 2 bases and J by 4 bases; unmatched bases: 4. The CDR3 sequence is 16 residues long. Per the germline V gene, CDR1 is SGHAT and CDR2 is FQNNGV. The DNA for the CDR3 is TGTGCCAGCAGCTTATTCCCTAGCGGGAGCACCGGGGAGCTGTTTTTT. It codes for CASSLFPSGSTGELFF.

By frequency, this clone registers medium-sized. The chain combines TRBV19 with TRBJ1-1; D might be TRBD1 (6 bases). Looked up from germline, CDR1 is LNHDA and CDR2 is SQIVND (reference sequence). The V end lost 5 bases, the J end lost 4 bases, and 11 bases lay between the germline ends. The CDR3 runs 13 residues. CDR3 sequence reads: CASSPQGLTEAFF. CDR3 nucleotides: TGTGCCAGTAGTCCCCAGGGGCTCACTGAAGCTTTCTTT.

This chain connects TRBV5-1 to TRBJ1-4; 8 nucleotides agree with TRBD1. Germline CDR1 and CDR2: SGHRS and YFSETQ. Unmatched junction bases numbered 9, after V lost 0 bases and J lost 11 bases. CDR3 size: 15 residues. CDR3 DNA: TGCGCCAGCAGCTTGGAAATTGGACAGGGACGGAAACTGTTTTTT. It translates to CASSLEIGQGRKLFF. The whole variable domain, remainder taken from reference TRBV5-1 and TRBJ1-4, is KAGVTQTPRYLIKTRGQQVTLSCSPISGHRSVSWYQQTPGQGLQFLFEYFSETQRNKGNFPGRFSGRQFSNSRSEMNVSTLELGDSALYLCASSLEIGQGRKLFFGSGTQLSVL.

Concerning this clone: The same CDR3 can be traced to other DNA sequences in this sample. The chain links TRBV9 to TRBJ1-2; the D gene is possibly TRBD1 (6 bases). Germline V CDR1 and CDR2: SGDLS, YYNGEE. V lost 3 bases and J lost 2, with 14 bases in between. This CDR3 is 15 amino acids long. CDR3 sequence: CASSAGQGMNYGYTF. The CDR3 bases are TGTGCCAGCAGCGCGGGACAAGGGATGAACTATGGCTACACCTTC.

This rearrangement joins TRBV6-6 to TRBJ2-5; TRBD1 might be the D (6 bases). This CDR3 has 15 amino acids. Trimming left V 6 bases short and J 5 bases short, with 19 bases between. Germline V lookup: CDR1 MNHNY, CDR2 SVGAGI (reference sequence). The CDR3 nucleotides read TGTGCCAGCAGGGCCCCCGGCACAGGGATCGAGACCCAGTACTTC. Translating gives CASRAPGTGIETQYF.

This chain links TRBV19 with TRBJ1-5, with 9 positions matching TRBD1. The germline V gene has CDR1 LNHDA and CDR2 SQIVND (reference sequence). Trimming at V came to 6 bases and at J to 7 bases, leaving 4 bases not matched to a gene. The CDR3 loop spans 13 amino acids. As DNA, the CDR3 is TGTGCCAGTAGCGACAGGGGGGAACAGCCCCAGCATTTT. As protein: CASSDRGEQPQHF.

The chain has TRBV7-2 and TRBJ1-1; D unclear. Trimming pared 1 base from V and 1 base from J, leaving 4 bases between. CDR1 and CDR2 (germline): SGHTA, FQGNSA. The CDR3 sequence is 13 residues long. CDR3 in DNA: TGTGCCAGCAGCTTAGTTAGGAACACTGAAGCTTTCTTT. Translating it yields CASSLVRNTEAFF. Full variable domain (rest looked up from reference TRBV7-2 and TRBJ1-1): GAGVSQSPSNKVTEKGKDVELRCDPISGHTALYWYRQSLGQGLEFLIYFQGNSAPDKSGLPSDRFSAERTGGSVSTLTIQRTQQEDSAVYLCASSLVRNTEAFFGQGTRLTVV.

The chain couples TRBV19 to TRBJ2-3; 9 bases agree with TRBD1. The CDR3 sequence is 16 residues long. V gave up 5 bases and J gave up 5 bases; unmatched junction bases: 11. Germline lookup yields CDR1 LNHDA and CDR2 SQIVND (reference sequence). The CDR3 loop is CASSPLWGQGRDTQYF. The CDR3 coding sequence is TGTGCCAGTAGTCCCTTATGGGGACAGGGTAGAGATACGCAGTATTTT. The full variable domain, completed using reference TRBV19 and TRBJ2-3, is DGGITQSPKYLFRKEGQNVTLSCEQNLNHDAMYWYRQDPGQGLRLIYYSQIVNDFQKGDIAEGYSVSREKKESFPLTVTSAQKNPTAFYLCASSPLWGQGRDTQYFGPGTRLTVL.

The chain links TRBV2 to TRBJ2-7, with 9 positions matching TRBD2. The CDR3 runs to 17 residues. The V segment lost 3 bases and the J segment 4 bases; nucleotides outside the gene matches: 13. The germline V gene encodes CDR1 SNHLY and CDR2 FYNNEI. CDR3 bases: TGTGCCAGCAGTGACGCGACGGGAAATAGCGGGAGATACGAGCAGTACTTC. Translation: CASSDATGNSGRYEQYF.

This CDR3 is CASSLVGQFGLGGYTF. CDR3 coding DNA: TGTGCCAGCAGCTTGGTCGGACAGTTCGGGTTGGGTGGCTACACCTTC. The V gene is TRBV5-6, the J gene TRBJ1-2; a weak D match, TRBD1 (6 bases). The V end was cut by 0 bases, the J end by 7 bases, with 19 bases between. Germline V gene lookup returns CDR1 SGHDT and CDR2 YYEEEE. This CDR3 is 16 amino acids long.

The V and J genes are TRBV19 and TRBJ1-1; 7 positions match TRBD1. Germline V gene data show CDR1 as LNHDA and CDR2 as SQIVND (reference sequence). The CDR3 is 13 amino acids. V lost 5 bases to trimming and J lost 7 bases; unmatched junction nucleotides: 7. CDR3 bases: TGTGCCAGTAGTTGGATAGGGGGCGTTGAAGCTTTCTTT. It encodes CASSWIGGVEAFF.

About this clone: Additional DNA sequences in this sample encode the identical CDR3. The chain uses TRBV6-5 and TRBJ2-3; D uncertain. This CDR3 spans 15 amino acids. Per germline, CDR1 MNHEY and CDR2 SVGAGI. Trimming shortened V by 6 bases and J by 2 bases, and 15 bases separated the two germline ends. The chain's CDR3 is CASSQNPVPTDTQYF. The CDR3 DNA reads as TGTGCCAGCAGCCAGAACCCCGTTCCCACAGATACGCAGTATTTT.

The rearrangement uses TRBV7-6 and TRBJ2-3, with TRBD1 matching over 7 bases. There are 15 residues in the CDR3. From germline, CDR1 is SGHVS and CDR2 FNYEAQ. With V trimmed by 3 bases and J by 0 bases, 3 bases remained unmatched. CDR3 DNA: TGTGCCAGCAGCTTGGGACAGCACAGCACAGATACGCAGTATTTT. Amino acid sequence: CASSLGQHSTDTQYF.